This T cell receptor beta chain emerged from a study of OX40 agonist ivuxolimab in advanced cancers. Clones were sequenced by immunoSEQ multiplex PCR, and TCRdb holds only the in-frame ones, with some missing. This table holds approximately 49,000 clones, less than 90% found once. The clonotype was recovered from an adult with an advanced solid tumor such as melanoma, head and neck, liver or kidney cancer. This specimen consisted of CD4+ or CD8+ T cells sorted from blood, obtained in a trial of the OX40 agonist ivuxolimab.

The CDR3, as DNA: TGTGCCAGCAGCCTACTTGACAGTGTAAGCACAGATACGCAGTATTTT. Translation gives CASSLLDSVSTDTQYF. V is TRBV7-8 and J is TRBJ2-3; possible D gene TRBD1, 5 bases. CDR1 SGHVS and CDR2 FQNEAQ come from the germline V gene. CDR3 length equals 16 residues. V shed 5 bases and J shed 0 bases, with 15 bases lying between them.